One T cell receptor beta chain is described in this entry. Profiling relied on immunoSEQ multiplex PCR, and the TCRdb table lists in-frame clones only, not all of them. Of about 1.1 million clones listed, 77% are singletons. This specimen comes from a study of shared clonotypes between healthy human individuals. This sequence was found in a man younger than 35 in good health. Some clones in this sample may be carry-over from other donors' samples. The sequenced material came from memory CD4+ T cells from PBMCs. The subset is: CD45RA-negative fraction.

The CDR3 bases are TGCAGCGTGGAGGACAGGGGGCTCTACGAGCAGTACTTC. Translating gives CSVEDRGLYEQYF. The genes are TRBV29-1 and TRBJ2-7; 11 positions agree with TRBD1. With V trimmed by 6 bases and J by 3 bases, 4 bases remained unmatched. CDR3 length: 13 residues. The germline V gene encodes CDR1 SQVTM and CDR2 ANQGSEA.